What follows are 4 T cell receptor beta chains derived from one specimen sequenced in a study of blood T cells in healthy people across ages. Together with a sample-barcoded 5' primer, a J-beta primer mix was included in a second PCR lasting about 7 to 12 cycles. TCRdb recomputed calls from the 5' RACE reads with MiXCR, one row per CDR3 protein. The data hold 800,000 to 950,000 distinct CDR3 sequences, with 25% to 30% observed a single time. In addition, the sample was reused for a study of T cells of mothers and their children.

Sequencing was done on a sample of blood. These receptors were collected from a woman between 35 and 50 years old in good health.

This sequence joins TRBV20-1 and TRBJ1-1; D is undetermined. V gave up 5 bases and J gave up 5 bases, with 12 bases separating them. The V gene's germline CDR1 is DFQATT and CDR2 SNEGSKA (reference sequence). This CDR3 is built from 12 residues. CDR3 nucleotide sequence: TGCAGTGCTGCTCAGTCGGGGACTGAAGCTTTCTTT. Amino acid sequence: CSAAQSGTEAFF.

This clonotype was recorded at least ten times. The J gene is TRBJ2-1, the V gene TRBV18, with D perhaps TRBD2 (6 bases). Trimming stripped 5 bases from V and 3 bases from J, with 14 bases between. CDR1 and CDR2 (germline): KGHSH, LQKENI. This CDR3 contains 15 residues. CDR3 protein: CASSFGGSVYNEQFF. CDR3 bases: TGTGCCAGCTCATTCGGGGGTTCGGTCTACAATGAGCAGTTCTTC.

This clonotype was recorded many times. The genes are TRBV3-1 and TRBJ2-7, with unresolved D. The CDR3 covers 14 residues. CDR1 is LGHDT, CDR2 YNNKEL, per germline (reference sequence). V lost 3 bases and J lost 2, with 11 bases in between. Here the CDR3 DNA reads TGTGCCAGCAGCCAGAGGAGCACTACCTACGAGCAGTACTTC. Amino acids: CASSQRSTTYEQYF.

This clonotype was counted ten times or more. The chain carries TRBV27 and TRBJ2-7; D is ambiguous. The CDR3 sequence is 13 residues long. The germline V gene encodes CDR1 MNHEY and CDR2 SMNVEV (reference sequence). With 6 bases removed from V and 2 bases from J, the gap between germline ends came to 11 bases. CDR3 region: CASSKRVAYEQYF. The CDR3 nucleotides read TGTGCCAGCAGCAAACGGGTCGCCTACGAGCAGTACTTC.